The 27 T cell receptor beta chains given below trace back to one sample, sequenced in a study of T-cell reconstitution after alpha-beta-depleted transplantation in children. The TCRbeta library was prepared with unique molecular identifiers. A single record per CDR3 protein comes from TCRdb applying MiXCR to the PCR reads. The data show approximately 300,000 distinct CDR3 sequences, 9.5% to 13% seen once. The source material was PBMCs, sampled before TCRalphabeta/CD19-depleted stem cell transplant. These receptors came from a boy in the first two years of life with acute myeloid leukemia, due to receive a stem cell transplant.

The chain is built from TRBV11-2 and TRBJ1-1; weak D call: TRBD1 (5 bases). V shed 1 base and J shed 4 bases, with 16 bases lying between them. This CDR3 contains 16 residues. Per germline, CDR1 SGHAT and CDR2 FQNNGV. CDR3 DNA: TGTGCCAGCAGCTTAGTTTTGGGGGGTTCTAGCACTGAAGCTTTCTTT. This sequence encodes CASSLVLGGSSTEAFF.

This clonotype is a singleton in its sample. One base away lies a much larger clone, so this may be a sequencing read error. The chain combines TRBV20-1 with TRBJ2-1; D gene uncertain. Germline lookup yields CDR1 DFQATT and CDR2 SNEGSKA (reference sequence). There are 15 residues in the CDR3. The CDR3 region has the DNA TGCAGTGCTAGAGATCCAGCGTTAGGGTACAATGAGCCGTTCTTC. Protein product: CSARDPALGYNEPFF.

This sequence joins TRBV28 and TRBJ2-4; 9 positions agree with TRBD1. Germline CDR1 and CDR2: MDHEN and SYDVKM. V shed 4 bases, J shed 8 bases, and the junction held 9 bases outside the gene matches. The length of the CDR3 is 15 residues. CDR3 in amino acids: CASSWAGTGYDIQYF. The CDR3 DNA follows: TGTGCCAGCAGTTGGGCCGGGACAGGGTATGACATTCAGTACTTC.

This clonotype was counted between two and nine times. V usage is TRBV12-3 or TRBV12-4 and J usage is TRBJ2-1, with 16 positions matching TRBD2. J lost 0 bases, V lost 5 bases, and 4 bases had no gene match. The CDR3 is 18 residues long. CDR3 sequence reads: CASSRGLAGGSSYNEQFF. CDR3 sequence (DNA): TGTGCCAGCAGTCGGGGACTAGCGGGGGGGAGCTCCTACAATGAGCAGTTCTTC.

This clonotype was observed a few times. The genes are TRBV4-2 and TRBJ2-3; 10 nucleotides match TRBD2. The germline V gene encodes CDR1 LGHNA and CDR2 YNFKEQ. This CDR3 comprises 16 residues. V dropped 2 bases and J dropped 2; count of bases not matched to a gene: 4. The CDR3 bases are TGTGCCAGCAGCCAAAACAGCGGGAGGGCCACAGATACGCAGTATTTT. Protein: CASSQNSGRATDTQYF.

The table lists this clonotype with many counts. This chain connects TRBV28 to TRBJ1-1; D ambiguous. Germline CDR1 reads MDHEN; CDR2 reads SYDVKM. The CDR3 has 12 amino acids. Trimming took 3 bases from V and 2 from J, leaving 4 bases between them. The DNA of the CDR3 is TGTGCCAGCAGTTTCTATAACACTGAAGCTTTCTTT. Translation gives CASSFYNTEAFF.

The chain has TRBV5-1 and TRBJ2-5, with 7 bases fitting TRBD1. The CDR3 contains 14 residues. The trim removed 0 bases at V and 3 bases at J, leaving 2 bases unmatched. Germline V lookup: CDR1 SGHRS, CDR2 YFSETQ. In DNA form, the CDR3 reads TGCGCCAGCAGCTTGGCCGGGACAGAAGAGACCCAGTACTTC. Protein product: CASSLAGTEETQYF.

This clonotype appeared many times. The rearrangement joins TRBV5-1 to TRBJ2-6; no clear D gene. The germline V and J ends were trimmed by 1 base and 0 bases, with 8 bases remaining between them. CDR3 size: 16 residues. Germline CDR1 reads SGHRS; CDR2 reads YFSETQ. The CDR3, as DNA: TGCGCCAGCAGCTTGCAGAGTCTCTCTGGGGCCAACGTCCTGACTTTC. Its translation is CASSLQSLSGANVLTF.

This clonotype has a count of ten or more. The J gene is TRBJ2-4, the V gene TRBV5-1; TRBD1 is a possible D gene (6 bases). Germline CDR1 SGHRS, CDR2 YFSETQ. The V gene lost 3 bases and the J gene lost 4 bases, with 11 bases spanning the gap. This CDR3 is 14 amino acids long. The CDR3 loop is CASSSGHLKNIQYF. DNA for the CDR3: TGCGCCAGCAGCTCGGGACACCTTAAAAACATTCAGTACTTC.

This clonotype was observed a few times. The chain carries TRBV5-5 and TRBJ2-1, with TRBD2 identical over 7 bases. This CDR3 comprises 16 residues. CDR1 and CDR2 from the germline V gene are SGHKS and YYEKEE (reference sequence). The V and J ends lost 0 bases and 1 base, in that order; junction bases with no gene match: 4. This CDR3 is CASSLVLAVSYNEQFF. As DNA, the CDR3 is TGTGCCAGCAGCTTGGTCCTAGCGGTGTCCTACAATGAGCAGTTCTTC.

This clonotype was observed many times. J is TRBJ2-1 and V is TRBV5-4, with 8 bases aligning to TRBD2. V lost 0 bases, J lost 4 bases, and 3 bases stayed unmatched. The CDR3 length is 15 residues. The germline gives CDR1 SGHNT, CDR2 YYREEE (reference sequence). CDR3 amino acids: CASSLAVAGYNEQFF. In DNA, the CDR3 is TGTGCCAGCAGCTTGGCGGTAGCGGGGTACAATGAGCAGTTCTTC.

Of note for this clonotype: The junction departs from germline at one end; a sequencing error may be responsible. This chain connects TRBV3-1 to TRBJ2-1; D not resolved. Germline assignment: CDR1 LGHDT and CDR2 YNNKEL (reference sequence). This CDR3 spans 14 amino acids. The CDR3 nucleotides are TGTGCCATCAGCCCCCGACCCTTCCCCCATGAGCAGTTCTTC. It translates to CAISPRPFPHEQFF.

This rearrangement joins TRBV4-2 to TRBJ2-7; 8 positions match TRBD1. From germline, CDR1 is LGHNA and CDR2 YNFKEQ. The ends lost 5 bases at V and 5 bases at J; junction bases unmatched: 8. This CDR3 is built from 14 residues. CDR3 sequence reads: CASSKWQGADEQYF. In DNA, the CDR3 is TGTGCCAGCAGCAAGTGGCAGGGGGCCGACGAGCAGTACTTC.

This clonotype came up many times. The chain couples TRBV15 to TRBJ1-3; D is unclear. This CDR3 has 15 amino acids. The V end was cut by 0 bases, the J end by 0 bases, with 6 bases between. Germline CDR1 is LNHNV and CDR2 is YYDKDF (reference sequence). CDR3 DNA: TGTGCCACCAGCAGAGATCGGAACTCTGGAAACACCATATATTTT. Protein product: CATSRDRNSGNTIYF.

The chain employs TRBV29-1 and TRBJ1-5; tentatively, D is TRBD1 (6 bases). The germline V gene encodes CDR1 SQVTM and CDR2 ANQGSEA. The V end was cut by 5 bases, the J end by 6 bases, with 14 bases between. CDR3 length equals 13 residues. The CDR3 DNA is TGCAGCGTTCCCGACAGGATCGGTCAGCCCCAGCATTTT. Its protein is CSVPDRIGQPQHF.

This chain links TRBV20-1 with TRBJ2-3; 12 bases match TRBD2. The V segment lost 1 base and the J segment 4 bases; nucleotides outside the gene matches: 0. The CDR3 length is 14 residues. Germline V gene lookup returns CDR1 DFQATT and CDR2 SNEGSKA (reference sequence). DNA of the CDR3: TGCAGTGCTAGAGGACTAGCGGGAGCAGATACGCAGTATTTT. Its translation is CSARGLAGADTQYF.

A word on this clonotype: A much bigger clone sits one base away, suggesting this may be a read error. The chain combines TRBV12-3 or TRBV12-4 with TRBJ2-5; D is uncertain. This CDR3 region has 12 residues. The CDR3 coding sequence is TGTCCCAGCAGCCCGTATCGGGAGACCCAGTACTTC. It is translated as CPSSPYRETQYF.

This clonotype was seen more than once but under ten times. An end of the junction does not agree with germline; a read error may underlie this. This chain links TRBV5-4 with TRBJ2-1; 11 nucleotides match TRBD2. Germline lookup yields CDR1 SGHNT and CDR2 YYREEE (reference sequence). CDR3 length: 15 residues. Written as DNA, the CDR3 is TGTGCCAGCAGCTTGGCCCAATTAGCGGGGGGGGCTATGGTCTTC. Amino acids: CASSLAQLAGGAMVF.

Worth noting for this clonotype: An end of the junction does not agree with germline; a read error may underlie this. The chain recombines TRBV10-3 with TRBJ1-2, with TRBD1 matching 9 bases. The CDR3 is made up of 14 amino acids. In germline, CDR1 is ENHRY, CDR2 SYGVKD. The CDR3 nucleotides read TGTGCCATGAGTGTTGGGGACAGGGTTACCGGCTACACCTTC. This gives the protein CAMSVGDRVTGYTF.

This clonotype came up many times. V and J are TRBV7-3 and TRBJ2-3; tentative D call: TRBD2 (6 bases). The V gene's germline CDR1 is SGHTA and CDR2 FQGTGA. Trimming stripped 5 bases from V and 3 bases from J, with 15 bases between. This CDR3 is 15 amino acids long. Here the CDR3 DNA reads TGTGCCAGCAGCCGCGGGACCCCAAGGACAGATACGCAGTATTTT. Translating gives CASSRGTPRTDTQYF.

This clonotype turned up a few times. CDR3 in amino acids: CASSPDTQETQYF. DNA of the CDR3: TGTGCCAGCAGCCCGGACACTCAAGAGACCCAGTACTTC. V and J are TRBV7-9 and TRBJ2-5; D might be TRBD1 (5 bases). V lost 5 bases to trimming and J lost 2 bases, with 9 bases between them. The CDR3 covers 13 residues. Germline CDR1 reads SEHNR; CDR2 reads FQNEAQ (reference sequence).

The count of this clonotype is one. The junction and the germline gene differ at one end; a read error may be behind it. The chain couples TRBV5-5 to TRBJ2-7; possible D gene TRBD1, 5 bases. The germline V gene has CDR1 SGHKS and CDR2 YYEKEE (reference sequence). The CDR3 has 13 residues. This chain's CDR3 is CAISLGLLCEQYF. DNA for the CDR3: TGTGCCATCAGCTTGGGGCTCCTCTGCGAGCAGTACTTC.

This clonotype was picked up many times. The V call is TRBV24-1, the J call TRBJ2-5; D is uncertain. Germline CDR1 is KGHDR and CDR2 is SFDVKD. The length of the CDR3 is 16 residues. With 3 bases removed from V and 2 bases from J, the gap between germline ends came to 15 bases. The CDR3 loop reads CATSDTAEARQETQYF. The CDR3 nucleotides are TGTGCCACCAGTGATACCGCTGAGGCACGACAAGAGACCCAGTACTTC.

This clonotype was seen many times. V usage is TRBV19 and J usage is TRBJ2-1; a weak D match, TRBD2 (5 bases). CDR1 and CDR2 (germline): LNHDA, SQIVND (reference sequence). V was trimmed by 10 bases and J by 4 bases, leaving 11 bases between them. The CDR3 consists of 12 residues. The CDR3 region has the DNA TGTGCCACCTTAACGGGGTACAATGAGCAGTTCTTC. It encodes CATLTGYNEQFF. Filled out from reference TRBV19 and TRBJ2-1, the complete variable domain reads DGGITQSPKYLFRKEGQNVTLSCEQNLNHDAMYWYRQDPGQGLRLIYYSQIVNDFQKGDIAEGYSVSREKKESFPLTVTSAQKNPTAFYLCATLTGYNEQFFGPGTRLTVL.

V gene TRBV28 combines with J gene TRBJ2-6; D ambiguous. V lost 3 bases and J 0 bases, leaving 6 bases between the germline ends. The CDR3 is made up of 15 amino acids. CDR1 and CDR2 (germline): MDHEN, SYDVKM. The CDR3 reads CASSLQISGANVLTF. Here the CDR3 DNA reads TGTGCCAGCAGTTTGCAAATCTCTGGGGCCAACGTCCTGACTTTC. The full variable domain, completed using reference TRBV28 and TRBJ2-6, is DVKVTQSSRYLVKRTGEKVFLECVQDMDHENMFWYRQDPGLGLRLIYFSYDVKMKEKGDIPEGYSVSREKKERFSLILESASTNQTSMYLCASSLQISGANVLTFGAGSRLTVL.

This clonotype was observed many times. V usage is TRBV20-1 and J usage is TRBJ2-7; 8 nucleotides line up with TRBD1. V was clipped by 1 base and J by 5 bases; unmatched bases: 4. Germline values: CDR1 DFQATT, CDR2 SNEGSKA (reference sequence). This CDR3 comprises 13 residues. The CDR3 spells CSARGLDRDEQYF. CDR3 DNA: TGCAGTGCTAGAGGACTGGACAGGGACGAGCAGTACTTC.

This clonotype was found a few times. The V and J genes are TRBV12-3 or TRBV12-4 and TRBJ2-7; tentatively, D is TRBD1 (6 bases). Trimming pared 3 bases from V and 3 bases from J, leaving 9 bases between. This CDR3 is built from 13 residues. The CDR3 nucleotides read TGTGCCAGCAGTTTTGACAGGATCTACGAGCAGTACTTC. Its protein is CASSFDRIYEQYF.